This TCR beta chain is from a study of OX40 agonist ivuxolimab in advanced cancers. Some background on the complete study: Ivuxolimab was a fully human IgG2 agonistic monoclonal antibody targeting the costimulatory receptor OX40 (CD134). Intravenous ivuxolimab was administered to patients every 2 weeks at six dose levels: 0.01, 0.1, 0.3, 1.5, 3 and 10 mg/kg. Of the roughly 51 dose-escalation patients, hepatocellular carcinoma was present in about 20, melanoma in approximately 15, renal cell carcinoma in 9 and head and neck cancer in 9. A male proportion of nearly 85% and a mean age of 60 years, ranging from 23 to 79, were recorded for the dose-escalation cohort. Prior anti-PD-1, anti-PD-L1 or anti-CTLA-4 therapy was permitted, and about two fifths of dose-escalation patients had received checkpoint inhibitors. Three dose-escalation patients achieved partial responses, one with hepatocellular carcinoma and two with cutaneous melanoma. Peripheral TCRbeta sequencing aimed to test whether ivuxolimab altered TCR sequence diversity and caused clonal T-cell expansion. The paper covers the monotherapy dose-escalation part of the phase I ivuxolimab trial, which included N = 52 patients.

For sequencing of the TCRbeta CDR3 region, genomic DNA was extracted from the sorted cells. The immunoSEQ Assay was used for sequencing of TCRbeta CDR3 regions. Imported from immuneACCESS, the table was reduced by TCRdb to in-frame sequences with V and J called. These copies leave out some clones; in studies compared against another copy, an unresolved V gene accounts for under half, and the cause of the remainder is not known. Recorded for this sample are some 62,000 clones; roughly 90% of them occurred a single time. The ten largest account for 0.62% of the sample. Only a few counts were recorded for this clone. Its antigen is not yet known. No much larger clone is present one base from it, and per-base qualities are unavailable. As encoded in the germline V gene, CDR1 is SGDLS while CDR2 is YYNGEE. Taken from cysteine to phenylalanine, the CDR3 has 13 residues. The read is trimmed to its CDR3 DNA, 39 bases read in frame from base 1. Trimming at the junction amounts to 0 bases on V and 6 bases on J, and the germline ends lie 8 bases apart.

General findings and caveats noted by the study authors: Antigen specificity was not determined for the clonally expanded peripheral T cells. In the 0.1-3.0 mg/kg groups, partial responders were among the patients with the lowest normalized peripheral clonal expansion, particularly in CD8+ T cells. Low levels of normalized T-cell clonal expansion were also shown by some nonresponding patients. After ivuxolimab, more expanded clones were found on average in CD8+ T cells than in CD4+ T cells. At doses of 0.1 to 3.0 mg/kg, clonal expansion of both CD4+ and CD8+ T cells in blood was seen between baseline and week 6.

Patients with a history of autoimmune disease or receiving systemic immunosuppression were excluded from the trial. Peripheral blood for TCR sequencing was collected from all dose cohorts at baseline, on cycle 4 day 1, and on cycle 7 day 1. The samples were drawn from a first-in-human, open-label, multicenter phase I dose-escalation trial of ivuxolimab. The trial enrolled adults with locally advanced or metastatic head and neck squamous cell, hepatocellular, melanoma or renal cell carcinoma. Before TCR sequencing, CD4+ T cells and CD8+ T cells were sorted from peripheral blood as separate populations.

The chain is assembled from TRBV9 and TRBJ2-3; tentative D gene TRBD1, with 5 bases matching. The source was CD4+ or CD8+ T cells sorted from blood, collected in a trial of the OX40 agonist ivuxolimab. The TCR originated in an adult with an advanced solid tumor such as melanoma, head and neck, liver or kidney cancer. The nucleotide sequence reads TGTGCCAGCAGCGTAGGCCCAGGGGATACGCAGTATTTT. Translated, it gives CASSVGPGDTQYF.